Listed below are T cell receptor beta chains from one sample, sequenced in a study of blood T cells in healthy people across ages. TCRdb ran MiXCR on the 5' RACE reads and lists one entry per CDR3 protein. The data show 1.5 million to 2 million distinct CDR3 sequences, 30% to 40% seen once. The specimen sequenced was blood. These receptor sequences come from a human donor in good health. CDR3s include the opening cysteine and the closing phenylalanine or tryptophan. Each record gives: V gene, D gene, J gene, clone size, CDR3 protein, CDR3 DNA. D genes are given only for firm matches. Size values are once, few and many counts, or a class for expanded clones, and some rows have none.

v_call: TRBV14; d_call: -; j_call: TRBJ2-5; clone_size: -; cdr3_aa: CASSPHLTASQETQYF; cdr3_nt: TGTGCCAGCAGCCCCCATCTAACGGCCTCCCAAGAGACCCAGTACTTC
v_call: TRBV2; d_call: -; j_call: TRBJ2-5; clone_size: few; cdr3_aa: CASSWDAQETQYF; cdr3_nt: TGTGCCAGCAGTTGGGACGCTCAAGAGACCCAGTACTTC
v_call: TRBV20-1; d_call: TRBD1; j_call: TRBJ1-1; clone_size: once; cdr3_aa: CSARPPDRVGFF; cdr3_nt: TGCAGTGCTAGACCCCCGGACAGGGTTGGTTTCTTT
v_call: TRBV4-3; d_call: TRBD1; j_call: TRBJ2-7; clone_size: few; cdr3_aa: CASSQEQDRVYEQYF; cdr3_nt: TGCGCCAGCAGCCAAGAGCAGGACAGGGTCTACGAGCAGTACTTC
v_call: TRBV20-1; d_call: -; j_call: TRBJ2-3; clone_size: -; cdr3_aa: CSATSLQGTSDTQYF; cdr3_nt: TGCAGTGCTACTTCCCTACAGGGGACTAGTGATACGCAGTATTTT
v_call: TRBV5-1; d_call: TRBD2; j_call: TRBJ2-1; clone_size: few; cdr3_aa: CASSPGLAGSGEQFF; cdr3_nt: TGCGCCAGCAGCCCCGGACTAGCGGGTTCGGGTGAGCAGTTCTTC
v_call: TRBV4-2; d_call: TRBD1; j_call: TRBJ2-3; clone_size: many; cdr3_aa: CASSQGTGGADTQYF; cdr3_nt: TGTGCCAGCAGCCAAGGGACAGGGGGCGCAGATACGCAGTATTTT
v_call: TRBV5-1; d_call: TRBD1; j_call: TRBJ1-1; clone_size: -; cdr3_aa: CASSGGQLMNTEAFF; cdr3_nt: TGCGCCAGCAGCGGGGGACAGCTAATGAACACTGAAGCTTTCTTT
v_call: TRBV6-5; d_call: TRBD1; j_call: TRBJ2-7; clone_size: -; cdr3_aa: CASSYFSGQGGYEQYF; cdr3_nt: TGTGCCAGCAGTTACTTTTCGGGACAGGGGGGCTACGAGCAGTACTTC
v_call: TRBV11-3; d_call: -; j_call: TRBJ2-3; clone_size: few; cdr3_aa: CASSSIRGHHSDTQYF; cdr3_nt: TGTGCCAGCAGCTCGATACGGGGGCATCACTCGGATACGCAGTATTTT
v_call: TRBV11-2; d_call: -; j_call: TRBJ2-1; clone_size: -; cdr3_aa: CASSLVFSGSEQCF; cdr3_nt: TGTGCCAGCAGCTTAGTCTTCAGCGGCAGTGAGCAGTGCTTC
v_call: TRBV24-1; d_call: -; j_call: TRBJ2-3; clone_size: few; cdr3_aa: CATSALGRGSTDTQYF; cdr3_nt: TGTGCCACCAGTGCCTTAGGAAGGGGTTCCACAGATACGCAGTATTTT
v_call: TRBV5-1; d_call: -; j_call: TRBJ2-1; clone_size: -; cdr3_aa: CASSLGFEGGSSYNEQFF; cdr3_nt: TGCGCCAGCAGCTTGGGCTTCGAAGGGGGAAGCTCCTACAATGAGCAGTTCTTC
v_call: TRBV20-1; d_call: -; j_call: TRBJ2-1; clone_size: few; cdr3_aa: CSARDRTQLSGEQFF; cdr3_nt: TGCAGTGCTAGAGATCGGACCCAGTTATCTGGTGAGCAGTTCTTC
v_call: TRBV6-7; d_call: -; j_call: TRBJ2-7; clone_size: few; cdr3_aa: CASSYSNWLIYEQYF; cdr3_nt: TGTGCCAGCAGTTACTCGAACTGGCTGATCTACGAGCAGTACTTC
v_call: TRBV30; d_call: -; j_call: TRBJ1-5; clone_size: -; cdr3_aa: CAWSVAGSKWQPQHF; cdr3_nt: TGTGCCTGGAGTGTAGCTGGGTCTAAATGGCAGCCCCAGCATTTT
v_call: TRBV10-3; d_call: TRBD1; j_call: TRBJ1-2; clone_size: -; cdr3_aa: CAASGTANYGYTF; cdr3_nt: TGTGCCGCGTCCGGGACAGCTAACTATGGCTACACCTTC
v_call: TRBV5-1; d_call: TRBD1; j_call: TRBJ1-2; clone_size: -; cdr3_aa: CASSPRQGIPYGYTF; cdr3_nt: TGCGCCAGCAGCCCCAGACAGGGCATCCCCTATGGCTACACCTTC
v_call: TRBV20-1; d_call: -; j_call: TRBJ1-2; clone_size: few; cdr3_aa: CSARAGYRVDYGYTF; cdr3_nt: TGCAGTGCTAGAGCGGGCTACAGGGTCGACTATGGCTACACCTTC
v_call: TRBV20-1; d_call: -; j_call: TRBJ2-1; clone_size: -; cdr3_aa: CSARELSNYNEQFF; cdr3_nt: TGCAGTGCTAGGGAATTATCCAACTACAATGAGCAGTTCTTC
v_call: TRBV5-1; d_call: -; j_call: TRBJ2-6; clone_size: -; cdr3_aa: CASSSGGAPPLANVLTF; cdr3_nt: TGCGCCAGCAGCTCCGGAGGAGCACCCCCTCTGGCCAACGTCCTGACTTTC
v_call: TRBV7-2; d_call: -; j_call: TRBJ2-1; clone_size: -; cdr3_aa: CASSPGSAGGQFF; cdr3_nt: TGTGCCAGCAGCCCCGGTTCAGCGGGTGGGCAGTTCTTC
v_call: TRBV28; d_call: -; j_call: TRBJ2-1; clone_size: few; cdr3_aa: CASSTRDAPPFF; cdr3_nt: TGTGCCAGCAGTACCCGGGACGCCCCACCGTTCTTC
v_call: TRBV7-6; d_call: -; j_call: TRBJ2-7; clone_size: many; cdr3_aa: CASSLGHFYEQYF; cdr3_nt: TGTGCCAGCAGCTTAGGTCACTTCTACGAGCAGTACTTC
v_call: TRBV7-2; d_call: -; j_call: TRBJ1-2; clone_size: -; cdr3_aa: CASSLKARAGYTF; cdr3_nt: TGTGCCAGCAGCTTAAAAGCCAGGGCTGGCTACACCTTC
v_call: TRBV12-3/TRBV12-4; d_call: -; j_call: TRBJ1-2; clone_size: -; cdr3_aa: CASSPTDPYYGYTF; cdr3_nt: TGTGCCAGCAGTCCGACAGACCCTTACTATGGCTACACCTTC
v_call: TRBV6-2/TRBV6-3; d_call: -; j_call: TRBJ2-3; clone_size: -; cdr3_aa: CATRTEFADTQYF; cdr3_nt: TGTGCCACCAGGACAGAATTCGCAGATACGCAGTATTTT
v_call: TRBV4-1; d_call: -; j_call: TRBJ2-3; clone_size: -; cdr3_aa: CASSQDGAPIGSDTQYF; cdr3_nt: TGCGCCAGCAGCCAAGACGGGGCCCCCATAGGGTCAGATACGCAGTATTTT
v_call: TRBV4-3; d_call: -; j_call: TRBJ1-1; clone_size: few; cdr3_aa: CASSQVDGEAFF; cdr3_nt: TGCGCCAGCAGCCAGGTGGACGGTGAAGCTTTCTTT
v_call: TRBV7-2; d_call: TRBD1; j_call: TRBJ2-4; clone_size: few; cdr3_aa: CASSLGQGVNNIQYF; cdr3_nt: TGTGCCAGCAGCTTAGGACAGGGCGTAAATAACATTCAGTACTTC
v_call: TRBV20-1; d_call: -; j_call: TRBJ1-2; clone_size: -; cdr3_aa: CSAREDRLGYTF; cdr3_nt: TGCAGTGCTAGAGAGGACCGCCTTGGCTACACCTTC
v_call: TRBV4-2; d_call: TRBD1; j_call: TRBJ1-5; clone_size: -; cdr3_aa: CASSQEGRRDRADQPQHF; cdr3_nt: TGTGCCAGCAGCCAAGAAGGAAGAAGGGACAGGGCGGATCAGCCCCAGCATTTT
v_call: TRBV7-9; d_call: -; j_call: TRBJ2-5; clone_size: few; cdr3_aa: CASSLVDRGQYQETQYF; cdr3_nt: TGTGCCAGCAGCTTAGTGGATCGGGGGCAGTACCAAGAGACCCAGTACTTC
v_call: TRBV11-1; d_call: -; j_call: TRBJ2-7; clone_size: -; cdr3_aa: CASSSGTSIYYEQYF; cdr3_nt: TGTGCCAGCAGCTCCGGGACAAGCATCTACTACGAGCAGTACTTC